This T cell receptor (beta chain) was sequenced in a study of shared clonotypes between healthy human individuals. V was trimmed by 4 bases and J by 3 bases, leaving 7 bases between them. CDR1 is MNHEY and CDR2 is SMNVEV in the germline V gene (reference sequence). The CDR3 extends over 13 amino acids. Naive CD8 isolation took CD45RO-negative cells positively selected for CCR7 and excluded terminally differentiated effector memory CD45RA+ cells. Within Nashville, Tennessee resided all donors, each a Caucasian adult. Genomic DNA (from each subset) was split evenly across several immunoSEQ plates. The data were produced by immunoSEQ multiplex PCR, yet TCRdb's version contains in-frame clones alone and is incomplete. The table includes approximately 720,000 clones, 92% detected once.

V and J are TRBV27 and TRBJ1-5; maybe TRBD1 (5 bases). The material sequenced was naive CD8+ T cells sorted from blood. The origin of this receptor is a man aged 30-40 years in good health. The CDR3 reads CASSSGYNQPQHF. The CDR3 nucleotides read TGTGCCAGCAGTTCAGGGTACAATCAGCCCCAGCATTTT.